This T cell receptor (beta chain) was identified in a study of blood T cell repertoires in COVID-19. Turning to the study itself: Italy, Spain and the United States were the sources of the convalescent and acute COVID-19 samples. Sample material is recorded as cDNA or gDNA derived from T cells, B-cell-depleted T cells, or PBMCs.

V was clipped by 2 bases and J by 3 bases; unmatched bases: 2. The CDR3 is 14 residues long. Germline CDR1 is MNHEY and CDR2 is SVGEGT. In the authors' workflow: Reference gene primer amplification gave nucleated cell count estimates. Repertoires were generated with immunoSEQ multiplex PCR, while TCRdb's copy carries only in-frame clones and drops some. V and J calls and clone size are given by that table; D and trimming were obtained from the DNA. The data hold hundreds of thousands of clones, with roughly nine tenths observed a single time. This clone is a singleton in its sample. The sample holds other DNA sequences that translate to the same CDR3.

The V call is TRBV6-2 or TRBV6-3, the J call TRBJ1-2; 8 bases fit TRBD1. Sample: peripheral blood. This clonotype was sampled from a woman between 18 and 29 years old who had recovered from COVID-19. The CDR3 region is CASSYDRGDYGYTF. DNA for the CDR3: TGTGCCAGCAGTTACGACAGGGGAGACTATGGCTACACCTTC.